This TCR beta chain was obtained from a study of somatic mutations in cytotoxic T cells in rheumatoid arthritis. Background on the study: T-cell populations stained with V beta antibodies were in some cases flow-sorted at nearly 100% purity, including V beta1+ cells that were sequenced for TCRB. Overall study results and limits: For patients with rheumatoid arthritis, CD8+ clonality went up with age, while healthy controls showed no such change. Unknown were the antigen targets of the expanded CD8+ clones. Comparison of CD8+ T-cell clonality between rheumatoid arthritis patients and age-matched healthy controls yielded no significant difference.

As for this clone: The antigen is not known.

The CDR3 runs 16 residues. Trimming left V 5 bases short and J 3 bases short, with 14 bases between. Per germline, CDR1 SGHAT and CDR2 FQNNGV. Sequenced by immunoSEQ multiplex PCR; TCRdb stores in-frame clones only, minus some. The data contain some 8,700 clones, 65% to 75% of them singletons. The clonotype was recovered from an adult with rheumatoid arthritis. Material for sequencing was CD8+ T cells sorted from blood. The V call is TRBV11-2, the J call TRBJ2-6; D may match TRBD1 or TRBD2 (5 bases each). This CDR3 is CASSPEGHIGANVLTF. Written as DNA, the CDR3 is TGTGCCAGCAGCCCAGAGGGGCATATTGGGGCCAACGTCCTGACTTTC.